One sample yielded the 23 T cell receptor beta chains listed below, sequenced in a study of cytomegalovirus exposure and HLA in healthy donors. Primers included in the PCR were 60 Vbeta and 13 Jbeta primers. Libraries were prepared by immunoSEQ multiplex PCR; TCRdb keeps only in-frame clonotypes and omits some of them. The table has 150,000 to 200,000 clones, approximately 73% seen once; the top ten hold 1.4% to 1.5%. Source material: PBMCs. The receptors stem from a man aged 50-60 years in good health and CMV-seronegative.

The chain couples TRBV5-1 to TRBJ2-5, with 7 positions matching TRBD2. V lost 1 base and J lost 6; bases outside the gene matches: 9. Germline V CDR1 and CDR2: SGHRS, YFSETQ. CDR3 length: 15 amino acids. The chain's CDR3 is CASSLLAEPGKTQYF. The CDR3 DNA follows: TGCGCCAGCAGCTTGCTAGCGGAACCTGGAAAGACCCAGTACTTC.

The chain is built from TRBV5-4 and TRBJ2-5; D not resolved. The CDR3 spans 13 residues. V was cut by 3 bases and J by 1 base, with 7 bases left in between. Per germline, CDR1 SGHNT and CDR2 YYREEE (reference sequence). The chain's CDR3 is CASSSLPQETQYF. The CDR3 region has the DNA TGTGCCAGCAGCTCGCTACCCCAAGAGACCCAGTACTTC. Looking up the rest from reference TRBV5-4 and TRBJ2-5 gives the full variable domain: ETGVTQSPTHLIKTRGQQVTLRCSSQSGHNTVSWYQQALGQGPQFIFQYYREEENGRGNFPPRFSGLQFPNYSSELNVNALELDDSALYLCASSSLPQETQYFGPGTRLLVL.

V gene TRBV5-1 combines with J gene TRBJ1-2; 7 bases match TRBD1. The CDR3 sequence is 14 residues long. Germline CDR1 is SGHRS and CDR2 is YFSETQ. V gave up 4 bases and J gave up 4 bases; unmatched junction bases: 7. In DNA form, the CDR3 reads TGCGCCAGCAGCCCGGACAGGCCTTCCTATGGCTACACCTTC. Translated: CASSPDRPSYGYTF.

The DNA for the CDR3 is TGCGCCAGCAGCCAGGACTCTTCAACTAATGAAAAACTGTTTTTT. Its translation is CASSQDSSTNEKLFF. V is TRBV5-1 and J is TRBJ1-4; unclear D gene. The CDR3 consists of 15 residues. The germline gives CDR1 SGHRS, CDR2 YFSETQ. V was clipped by 4 bases and J by 0 bases, with 10 bases between them.

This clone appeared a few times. CDR3 nucleotide sequence: TGTGCCAGCTCACCACCCAGGAGGGTAGGCACAGATACGCAGTATTTT. Amino acids: CASSPPRRVGTDTQYF. V and J are TRBV18 and TRBJ2-3; D is possibly TRBD2 (6 bases). The germline gives CDR1 KGHSH, CDR2 LQKENI. V was shortened by 0 bases and J by 1 base, with 11 bases between the two germline ends. There are 16 residues in the CDR3.

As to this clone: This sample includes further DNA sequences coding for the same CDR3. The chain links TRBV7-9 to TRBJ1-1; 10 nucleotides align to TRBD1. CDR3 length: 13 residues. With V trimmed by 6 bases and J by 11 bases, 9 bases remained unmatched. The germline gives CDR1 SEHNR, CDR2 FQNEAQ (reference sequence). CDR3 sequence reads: CASSRGQGFSAFF. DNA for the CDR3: TGTGCCAGCAGTCGGGGACAGGGGTTTTCGGCTTTCTTT.

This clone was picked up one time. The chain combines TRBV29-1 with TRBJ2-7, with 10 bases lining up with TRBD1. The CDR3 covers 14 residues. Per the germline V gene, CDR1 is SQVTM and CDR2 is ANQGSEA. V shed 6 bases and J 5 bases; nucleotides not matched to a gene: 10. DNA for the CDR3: TGCAGCGTCGTAAGGACAGGGGGTAGGAACGAGCAGTACTTC. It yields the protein CSVVRTGGRNEQYF.

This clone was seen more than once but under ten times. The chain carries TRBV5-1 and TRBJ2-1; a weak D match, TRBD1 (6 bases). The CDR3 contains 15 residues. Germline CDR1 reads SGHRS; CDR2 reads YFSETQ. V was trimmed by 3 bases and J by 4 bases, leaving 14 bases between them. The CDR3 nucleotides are TGCGCCAGCAGCTCCGCAGGGGACCTATACAATGAGCAGTTCTTC. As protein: CASSSAGDLYNEQFF.

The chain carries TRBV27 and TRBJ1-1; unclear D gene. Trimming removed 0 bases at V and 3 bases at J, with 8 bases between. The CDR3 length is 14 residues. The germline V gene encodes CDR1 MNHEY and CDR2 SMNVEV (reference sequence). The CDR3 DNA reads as TGTGCCAGCAGTTTATCTCCTTCTTACACTGAAGCTTTCTTT. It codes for CASSLSPSYTEAFF.

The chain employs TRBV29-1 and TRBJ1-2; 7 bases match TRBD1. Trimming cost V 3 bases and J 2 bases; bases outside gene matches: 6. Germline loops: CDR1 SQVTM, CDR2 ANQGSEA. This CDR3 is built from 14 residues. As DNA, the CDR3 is TGCAGCGTTGAGAACAGGGGCCCGAACTATGGCTACACCTTC. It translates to CSVENRGPNYGYTF.

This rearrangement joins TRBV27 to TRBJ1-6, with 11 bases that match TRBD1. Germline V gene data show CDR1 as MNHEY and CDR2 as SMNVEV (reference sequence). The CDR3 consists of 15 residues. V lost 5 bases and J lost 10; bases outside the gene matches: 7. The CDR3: CASSPGGTGGSPLHF. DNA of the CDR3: TGTGCCAGCAGTCCTGGAGGGACAGGGGGATCACCCCTCCACTTT.

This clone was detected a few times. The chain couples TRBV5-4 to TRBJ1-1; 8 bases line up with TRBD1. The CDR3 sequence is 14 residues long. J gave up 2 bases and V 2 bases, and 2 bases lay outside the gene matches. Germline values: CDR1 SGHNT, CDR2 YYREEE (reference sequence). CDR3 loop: CASSLQGGNTEAFF. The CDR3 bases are TGTGCCAGCAGCTTACAGGGGGGAAACACTGAAGCTTTCTTT.

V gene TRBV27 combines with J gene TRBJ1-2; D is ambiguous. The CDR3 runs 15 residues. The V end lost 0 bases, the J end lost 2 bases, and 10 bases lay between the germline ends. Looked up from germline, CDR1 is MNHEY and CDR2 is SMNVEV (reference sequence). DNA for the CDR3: TGTGCCAGCAGTTTATCGATTGGCGGGAACTATGGCTACACCTTC. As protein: CASSLSIGGNYGYTF.

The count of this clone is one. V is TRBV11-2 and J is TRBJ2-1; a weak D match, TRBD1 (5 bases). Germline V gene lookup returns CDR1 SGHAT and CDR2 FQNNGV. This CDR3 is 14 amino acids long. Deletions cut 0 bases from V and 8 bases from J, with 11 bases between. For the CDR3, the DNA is TGTGCCAGCAGCTTAGATGGGGCGAAGGATGAGCAGTTCTTC. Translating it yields CASSLDGAKDEQFF.

CDR3 sequence reads: CASSDISGGAGETQYF. CDR3 sequence (DNA): TGTGCCAGCAGTGATATTAGCGGGGGGGCGGGGGAGACCCAGTACTTC. The chain recombines TRBV25-1 with TRBJ2-5; TRBD2 agrees at 11 bases. CDR1 and CDR2 (germline): MGHDK, SYGVNS. V shed 3 bases and J 5 bases; nucleotides not matched to a gene: 8. The CDR3 spans 16 residues.

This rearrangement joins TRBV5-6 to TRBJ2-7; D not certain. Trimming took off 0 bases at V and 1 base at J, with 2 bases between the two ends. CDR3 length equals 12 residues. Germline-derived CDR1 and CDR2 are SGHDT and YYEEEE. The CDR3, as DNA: TGTGCCAGCAGCTTGGCGTCCTACGAGCAGTACTTC. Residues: CASSLASYEQYF.

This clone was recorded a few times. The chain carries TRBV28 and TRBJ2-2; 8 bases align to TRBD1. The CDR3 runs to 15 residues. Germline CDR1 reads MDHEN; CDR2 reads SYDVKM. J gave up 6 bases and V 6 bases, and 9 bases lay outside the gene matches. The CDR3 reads CASSIGTGSAGELFF. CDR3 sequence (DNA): TGTGCCAGCAGCATCGGGACAGGAAGTGCCGGGGAGCTGTTTTTT.

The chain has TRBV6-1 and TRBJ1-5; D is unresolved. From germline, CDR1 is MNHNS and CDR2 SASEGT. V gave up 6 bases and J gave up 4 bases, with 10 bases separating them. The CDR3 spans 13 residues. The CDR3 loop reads CASSLRGNQPQHF. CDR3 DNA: TGTGCCAGCAGCCTACGTGGTAATCAGCCCCAGCATTTT.

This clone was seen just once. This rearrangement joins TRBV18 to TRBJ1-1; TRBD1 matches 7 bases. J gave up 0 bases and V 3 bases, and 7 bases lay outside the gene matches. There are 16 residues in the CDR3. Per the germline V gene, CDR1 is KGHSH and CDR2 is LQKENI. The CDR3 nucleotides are TGTGCCAGCTCACCCCGACAGGGCGACATGAACACTGAAGCTTTCTTT. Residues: CASSPRQGDMNTEAFF.

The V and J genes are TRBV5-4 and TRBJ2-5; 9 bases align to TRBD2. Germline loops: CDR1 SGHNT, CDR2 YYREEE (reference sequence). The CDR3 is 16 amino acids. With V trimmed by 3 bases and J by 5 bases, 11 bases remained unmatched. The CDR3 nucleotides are TGTGCCAGCAGCTCCAGCGGGGGGCCCCTCGGGGAGACCCAGTACTTC. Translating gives CASSSSGGPLGETQYF. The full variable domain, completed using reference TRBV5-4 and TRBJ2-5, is ETGVTQSPTHLIKTRGQQVTLRCSSQSGHNTVSWYQQALGQGPQFIFQYYREEENGRGNFPPRFSGLQFPNYSSELNVNALELDDSALYLCASSSSGGPLGETQYFGPGTRLLVL.

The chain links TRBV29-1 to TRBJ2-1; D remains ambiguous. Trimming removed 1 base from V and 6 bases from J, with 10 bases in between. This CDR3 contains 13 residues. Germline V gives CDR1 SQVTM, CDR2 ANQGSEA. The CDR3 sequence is CSVEGVSANEQFF. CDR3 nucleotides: TGCAGCGTTGAAGGTGTGAGCGCCAATGAGCAGTTCTTC.

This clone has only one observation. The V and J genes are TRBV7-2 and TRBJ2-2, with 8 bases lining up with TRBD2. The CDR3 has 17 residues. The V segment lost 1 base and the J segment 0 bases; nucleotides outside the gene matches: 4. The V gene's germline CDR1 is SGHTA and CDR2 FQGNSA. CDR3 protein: CASSLVGGGTNTGELFF. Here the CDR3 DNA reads TGTGCCAGCAGCTTAGTGGGCGGGGGGACGAACACCGGGGAGCTGTTTTTT.

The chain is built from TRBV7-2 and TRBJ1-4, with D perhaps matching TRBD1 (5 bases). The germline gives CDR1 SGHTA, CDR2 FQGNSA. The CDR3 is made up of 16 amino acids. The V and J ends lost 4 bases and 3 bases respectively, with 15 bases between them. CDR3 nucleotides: TGTGCCAGCAGCTCCGGGGGGGTCTCGGCTAATGAAAAACTGTTTTTT. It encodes CASSSGGVSANEKLFF.